The 19 T cell receptor beta chains reported below all come from one sample, sequenced in a study of T cells in Graves' hyperthyroidism and ophthalmopathy. The source material, RNA transcripts, was used to amplify TCR beta CDR3 regions. The HTBI primer set drove a first-round RT-PCR of the TCR CDR3. TCRdb redid the calling of the multiplex PCR reads with MiXCR, one entry per CDR3 protein. The repertoire holds fewer than 600,000 distinct CDR3 sequences, with about 14% as singletons. Sequencing was carried out using blood. The receptors stem from a woman in her thirties or forties with Graves' hyperthyroidism.

This clonotype was recorded many times. This sequence joins TRBV12-3 or TRBV12-4 and TRBJ1-5; D call uncertain. The V end was cut by 1 base, the J end by 7 bases, with 20 bases between. The CDR3 is 17 amino acids. The CDR3 region is CASSLGAFGQVSQPQHF. CDR3 DNA sequence: TGTGCCAGCAGTTTAGGGGCCTTTGGGCAGGTGAGCCAGCCCCAGCATTTT.

The sample holds many counts of this clonotype. J is TRBJ1-2 and V is TRBV28; TRBD1 agrees at 9 bases. The CDR3 is made up of 13 amino acids. After removal of 7 bases from V and 5 bases from J, the junction contained 5 bases not matched to a gene. CDR1 and CDR2 from the germline V gene are MDHEN and SYDVKM. As DNA, the CDR3 is TGTGCCAGCACCACAGGGGGCAGGTATGGCTACACCTTC. Translating it yields CASTTGGRYGYTF.

This chain connects TRBV5-4 to TRBJ2-5; the D gene is possibly TRBD1 (6 bases). This CDR3 has 14 residues. Germline V lookup: CDR1 SGHNT, CDR2 YYREEE (reference sequence). V was pared by 2 bases and J by 3 bases, with 11 bases between. CDR3 amino acids: CASSFRDTKETQYF. CDR3 nucleotide sequence: TGTGCCAGCAGCTTCCGGGACACAAAAGAGACCCAGTACTTC.

There are a few counts of this clonotype. This chain connects TRBV28 to TRBJ1-1; a possible D gene is TRBD1 (6 bases). CDR1 and CDR2 (germline): MDHEN, SYDVKM. V lost 4 bases and J lost 8, with 11 bases in between. The CDR3 length is 12 residues. This chain's CDR3 is CASSSEGGEAFF. For the CDR3, the DNA is TGTGCCAGCAGTTCGGAGGGGGGAGAAGCTTTCTTT.

V and J are TRBV5-1 and TRBJ1-3, with 8 bases lining up with TRBD1. This CDR3 is built from 18 residues. Germline values: CDR1 SGHRS, CDR2 YFSETQ. V trimming: 1 base; J trimming: 0 bases; junction bases outside the gene matches: 9. The CDR3 coding sequence is TGCGCCAGCAGCTTGAACCGACAGGGGCTATTCTCTGGAAACACCATATATTTT. It codes for CASSLNRQGLFSGNTIYF.

This clonotype was detected ten times or more. The J gene is TRBJ2-3, the V gene TRBV7-9, with a tentative D call TRBD2 (5 bases). The germline V gene encodes CDR1 SEHNR and CDR2 FQNEAQ (reference sequence). This CDR3 is 14 amino acids long. Deletions cut 1 base from V and 4 bases from J, with 9 bases between. CDR3 coding DNA: TGTGCCAGCAGCTTAGACGGCGGGCCAGATACGCAGTATTTT. Encoded protein: CASSLDGGPDTQYF.

This clonotype has ten or more counts. J is TRBJ1-1 and V is TRBV6-1, with D maybe TRBD1 (5 bases). With 4 bases removed from V and 4 bases from J, the gap between germline ends came to 16 bases. Germline CDR1 MNHNS, CDR2 SASEGT. The CDR3 is made up of 15 amino acids. This chain's CDR3 is CASSVDSLGGTEAFF. The CDR3 DNA is TGTGCCAGCAGTGTAGACAGTCTGGGCGGCACTGAAGCTTTCTTT.

This chain links TRBV24-1 with TRBJ2-5, with 9 bases that match TRBD1. With 0 bases clipped from V and 5 bases from J, the junction kept 6 bases outside the gene matches. CDR3 length equals 16 residues. From germline, CDR1 is KGHDR and CDR2 SFDVKD. CDR3 sequence (DNA): TGTGCCACCAGTGATTTGCGACAGGGGGTTGCGGAGACCCAGTACTTC. It translates to CATSDLRQGVAETQYF.

This clonotype has only a few counts. V and J are TRBV19 and TRBJ2-7, with D possibly matching TRBD2 (6 bases). Germline-derived CDR1 and CDR2 are LNHDA and SQIVND (reference sequence). The CDR3 is made up of 15 amino acids. Deletions cut 4 bases from V and 3 bases from J, with 16 bases between. In DNA, the CDR3 is TGTGCCAGTAGTACTAGCGCCCCGGGGTTCTACGAGCAGTACTTC. Its protein is CASSTSAPGFYEQYF. Using reference TRBV19 and TRBJ2-7 for the parts outside the CDR3, the full variable domain is DGGITQSPKYLFRKEGQNVTLSCEQNLNHDAMYWYRQDPGQGLRLIYYSQIVNDFQKGDIAEGYSVSREKKESFPLTVTSAQKNPTAFYLCASSTSAPGFYEQYFGPGTRLTVT.

There are many counts of this clonotype. This chain links TRBV20-1 with TRBJ2-7, with D perhaps TRBD1 (7 bases). Trimming shortened V by 2 bases and J by 7 bases, and 15 bases separated the two germline ends. CDR1 and CDR2 (germline): DFQATT, SNEGSKA (reference sequence). The CDR3 is made up of 13 amino acids. For the CDR3, the DNA is TGCAGTGCTAGACAGGGGGGAGTAAGGGAGCAGTACTTC. Its translation is CSARQGGVREQYF.

CDR3 nucleotide sequence: TGTGCCAGTAGAAGTTTCGGGGGAGCCTGCAATGAGCAGTTCTTC. Translated: CASRSFGGACNEQFF. The chain is built from TRBV19 and TRBJ2-1; possibly TRBD2 for D (6 bases). Per germline, CDR1 LNHDA and CDR2 SQIVND (reference sequence). The CDR3 runs 15 residues. Trimming took off 6 bases at V and 6 bases at J, with 18 bases between the two ends. Combining the CDR3 with reference TRBV19 and TRBJ2-1 gives the whole variable domain DGGITQSPKYLFRKEGQNVTLSCEQNLNHDAMYWYRQDPGQGLRLIYYSQIVNDFQKGDIAEGYSVSREKKESFPLTVTSAQKNPTAFYLCASRSFGGACNEQFFGPGTRLTVL.

The chain's CDR3 is CASSSTGLAGEEQYF. The CDR3 DNA reads TGTGCCAGCAGCTCTACCGGACTAGCGGGAGAAGAGCAGTACTTC. V usage is TRBV7-6 and J usage is TRBJ2-7, with TRBD2 matching over 13 bases. With 4 bases clipped from V and 7 bases from J, the junction kept 7 bases outside the gene matches. Per germline, CDR1 SGHVS and CDR2 FNYEAQ. This CDR3 region has 15 residues.

This clonotype was seen a few times. This chain uses TRBV14 with TRBJ2-7; D uncertain. The V and J ends lost 2 bases and 6 bases respectively, with 8 bases between them. This CDR3 has 12 residues. CDR1 and CDR2 from the germline V gene are SGHDN and FVKESK. The CDR3 sequence: CASSQFGGEQYF. The CDR3 DNA is TGTGCCAGCAGCCAATTTGGTGGCGAGCAGTACTTC.

This clonotype was seen ten or more times. The V call is TRBV5-1, the J call TRBJ2-1, with 11 bases that match TRBD2. Per the germline V gene, CDR1 is SGHRS and CDR2 is YFSETQ. The CDR3 spans 13 residues. Germline trimming cut 6 bases from V and 5 bases from J; bases unmatched to any gene: 1. CDR3 DNA: TGCGCCAGCACGACTAGCGGGAACAATGAGCAGTTCTTC. Translation: CASTTSGNNEQFF.

This clonotype was detected ten times or more. The V gene is TRBV20-1, the J gene TRBJ2-4, with D hard to call. Trimming took 2 bases from V and 1 from J, leaving 12 bases between them. The germline gives CDR1 DFQATT, CDR2 SNEGSKA (reference sequence). The CDR3 has 15 residues. This chain's CDR3 is CSARRPGPAKNIQYF. CDR3 coding DNA: TGCAGTGCTAGACGTCCTGGGCCGGCCAAAAACATTCAGTACTTC.

The chain combines TRBV20-1 with TRBJ1-3; D is possibly TRBD1 (5 bases). V was cut by 1 base and J by 2 bases, with 12 bases left in between. CDR3 length: 15 residues. In germline, CDR1 is DFQATT, CDR2 SNEGSKA (reference sequence). The CDR3 region is CSARAPGTPGNTIYF. The CDR3 coding sequence is TGCAGTGCTAGAGCCCCAGGGACTCCTGGAAACACCATATATTTT.

This clonotype has a count of ten or more. This chain connects TRBV11-2 to TRBJ2-3, with 12 bases identical to TRBD2. Germline assignment: CDR1 SGHAT and CDR2 FQNNGV. This CDR3 contains 15 residues. Losses at the gene ends were 5 bases for V and 5 bases for J; bases not matched to a gene: 5. The CDR3 region is CASSAGLAGKDTQYF. The CDR3 nucleotides are TGTGCCAGCAGCGCAGGACTAGCGGGAAAAGATACGCAGTATTTT. Full variable domain (remainder filled in from reference TRBV11-2 and TRBJ2-3): EAGVAQSPRYKIIEKRQSVAFWCNPISGHATLYWYQQILGQGPKLLIQFQNNGVVDDSQLPKDRFSAERLKGVDSTLKIQPAKLEDSAVYLCASSAGLAGKDTQYFGPGTRLTVL.

There are a few counts of this clonotype. The chain combines TRBV5-1 with TRBJ1-3, with D hard to call. V gave up 0 bases and J gave up 0 bases, with 4 bases separating them. This CDR3 contains 14 residues. The germline V gene encodes CDR1 SGHRS and CDR2 YFSETQ. Written as DNA, the CDR3 is TGCGCCAGCAGCTTGGCCTACTCTGGAAACACCATATATTTT. Its translation: CASSLAYSGNTIYF. Filled out from reference TRBV5-1 and TRBJ1-3, the complete variable domain reads KAGVTQTPRYLIKTRGQQVTLSCSPISGHRSVSWYQQTPGQGLQFLFEYFSETQRNKGNFPGRFSGRQFSNSRSEMNVSTLELGDSALYLCASSLAYSGNTIYFGEGSWLTVV.

The table lists this clonotype with many counts. The chain combines TRBV20-1 with TRBJ1-5; D is ambiguous. V shed 2 bases and J shed 4 bases, with 15 bases lying between them. Germline lookup yields CDR1 DFQATT and CDR2 SNEGSKA (reference sequence). This CDR3 has 15 amino acids. CDR3 in DNA: TGCAGTGCTAGATTGCAAGGGTTAAGGAATCAGCCCCAGCATTTT. As protein: CSARLQGLRNQPQHF.